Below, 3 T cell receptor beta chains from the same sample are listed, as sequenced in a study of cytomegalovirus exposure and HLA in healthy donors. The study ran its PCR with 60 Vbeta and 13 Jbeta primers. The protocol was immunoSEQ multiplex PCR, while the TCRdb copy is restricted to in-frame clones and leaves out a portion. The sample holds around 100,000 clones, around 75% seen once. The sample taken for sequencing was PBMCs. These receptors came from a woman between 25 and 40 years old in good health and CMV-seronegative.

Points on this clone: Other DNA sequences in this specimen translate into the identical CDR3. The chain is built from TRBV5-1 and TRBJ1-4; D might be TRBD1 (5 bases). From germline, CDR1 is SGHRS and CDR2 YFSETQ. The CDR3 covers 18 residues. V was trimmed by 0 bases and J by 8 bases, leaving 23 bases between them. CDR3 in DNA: TGCGCCAGCAGCTTGGGGCGGGGCGTACACGGCGGTAACGAAAAACTGTTTTTT. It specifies CASSLGRGVHGGNEKLFF.

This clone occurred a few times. The CDR3 nucleotides are TGTGCCAGCAGCCCCCCATACAGGTTAGGCACTGAAGCTTTCTTT. It specifies CASSPPYRLGTEAFF. V is TRBV7-8 and J is TRBJ1-1; D possibly corresponds to TRBD1 (5 bases). The V gene lost 5 bases and the J gene lost 4 bases, with 17 bases spanning the gap. The CDR3 runs to 15 residues. The germline V gene encodes CDR1 SGHVS and CDR2 FQNEAQ.

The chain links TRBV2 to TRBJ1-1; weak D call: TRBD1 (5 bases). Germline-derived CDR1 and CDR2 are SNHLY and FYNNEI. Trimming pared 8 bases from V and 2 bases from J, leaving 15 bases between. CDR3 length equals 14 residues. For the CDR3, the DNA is TGTGCCAGCGGTCTGGAGGGACTAAACACTGAAGCTTTCTTT. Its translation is CASGLEGLNTEAFF.